These 10 T cell receptor beta chains were sequenced from one sample in a study of response to subunit inactivated influenza vaccine. TCRdb used MiXCR to reprocess the RT-PCR reads, holding one entry per CDR3 protein. The sample records about 500,000 distinct CDR3 sequences, about 17% being singletons. The material sequenced was CD4+ T cells sorted from PBMCs, taken roughly 24 months after vaccination. These receptor sequences come from a man between 45 and 75 years old who received an inactivated influenza vaccine.

This clonotype was seen only a few times. V is TRBV20-1 and J is TRBJ2-4, with D perhaps matching TRBD2 (6 bases). Germline CDR1 and CDR2: DFQATT and SNEGSKA (reference sequence). This CDR3 comprises 13 residues. The V end was cut by 3 bases, the J end by 8 bases, with 14 bases between. CDR3 bases: TGCAGTGCTAGCCCTACGTGGGGGGACATTCAGTACTTC. Encoded protein: CSASPTWGDIQYF.

This chain uses TRBV7-9 with TRBJ1-1, with TRBD1 identical over 10 bases. Trimming cost V 1 base and J 4 bases; bases outside gene matches: 3. CDR1 is SEHNR and CDR2 is FQNEAQ in the germline V gene (reference sequence). The CDR3 is 15 residues long. This CDR3 reads CASSLEWDRGTEAFF. For the CDR3, the DNA is TGTGCCAGCAGCTTAGAGTGGGACAGGGGCACTGAAGCTTTCTTT.

This clonotype was observed many times. The V gene is TRBV20-1, the J gene TRBJ1-1, with D maybe TRBD1 (6 bases). The CDR3 has 13 amino acids. V was shortened by 0 bases and J by 6 bases, with 11 bases between the two germline ends. Germline V gene sequence: CDR1 DFQATT, CDR2 SNEGSKA (reference sequence). DNA of the CDR3: TGCAGTGCTAGAGATGGGGACAAAGCTGAAGCTTTCTTT. Its protein is CSARDGDKAEAFF.

This clonotype was recorded a few times. V and J are TRBV24-1 and TRBJ2-1; a weak D match, TRBD2 (5 bases). The CDR3 has 17 amino acids. V was trimmed by 5 bases and J by 0 bases, leaving 16 bases between them. CDR1 and CDR2 (germline): KGHDR, SFDVKD. The CDR3 DNA sequence: TGTGCCACCAGTGGACTAACCGACCCAAGCTCCTACAATGAGCAGTTCTTC. It encodes CATSGLTDPSSYNEQFF.

The CDR3 nucleotides read TGTGCCAGCAGCCAAGAGGGGACAGCACAAAACAATGAGCAGTTCTTC. Amino acid sequence: CASSQEGTAQNNEQFF. The chain couples TRBV4-2 to TRBJ2-1; 7 bases align to TRBD1. CDR1 LGHNA and CDR2 YNFKEQ come from the germline V gene. The junction had 7 bases not matched to a gene; V was cut back by 0 bases and J by 5 bases. The CDR3 contains 16 residues.

This clonotype was seen only a few times. The chain links TRBV5-1 to TRBJ2-7; 8 bases align to TRBD1. CDR3 length equals 15 residues. Looked up from germline, CDR1 is SGHRS and CDR2 is YFSETQ. The J segment lost 5 bases and the V segment lost 0 bases, leaving 7 bases of the junction unmatched. The CDR3 nucleotides are TGCGCCAGCAGCTTGGATCCACAGGGGGTGAACGAGCAGTACTTC. This encodes CASSLDPQGVNEQYF.

This chain connects TRBV18 to TRBJ2-7, with TRBD1 as a possible D gene (7 bases). The CDR3 consists of 17 residues. With 3 bases removed from V and 5 bases from J, the gap between germline ends came to 23 bases. The V gene's germline CDR1 is KGHSH and CDR2 LQKENI. The CDR3 DNA sequence: TGTGCCAGCTCACCTACTGTCTCAGGGGGGATAATGGACGAGCAGTACTTC. Its translation: CASSPTVSGGIMDEQYF.

The DNA of the CDR3 is TGCAGCGTTGAGGGGGAGCGGGGAGACACAGATACGCAGTATTTT. It yields the protein CSVEGERGDTDTQYF. The V and J genes are TRBV29-1 and TRBJ2-3, with TRBD2 identical over 7 bases. Trimming took 3 bases from V and 2 from J; bases not matched to a gene: 8. The germline gives CDR1 SQVTM, CDR2 ANQGSEA. The CDR3 runs to 15 residues.

This chain uses TRBV20-1 with TRBJ2-3; 11 bases map to TRBD2. The CDR3 extends over 16 amino acids. V lost 1 base to trimming and J lost 1 base; unmatched junction nucleotides: 4. Germline assignment: CDR1 DFQATT and CDR2 SNEGSKA (reference sequence). As DNA, the CDR3 is TGCAGTGCTAGAGGACCACTAGCGGGGGGCACAGATACGCAGTATTTT. Translating gives CSARGPLAGGTDTQYF.

The genes are TRBV7-2 and TRBJ1-1; D gene uncertain. The CDR3 spans 15 residues. Germline V CDR1 and CDR2: SGHTA, FQGNSA. V was pared by 1 base and J by 4 bases, with 13 bases between. The CDR3 spells CASSLGAGKSTEAFF. DNA of the CDR3: TGTGCCAGCAGCTTAGGTGCGGGGAAAAGCACTGAAGCTTTCTTT. Variable domain in full (rest from reference TRBV7-2 and TRBJ1-1): GAGVSQSPSNKVTEKGKDVELRCDPISGHTALYWYRQSLGQGLEFLIYFQGNSAPDKSGLPSDRFSAERTGGSVSTLTIQRTQQEDSAVYLCASSLGAGKSTEAFFGQGTRLTVV.